These T cell receptor beta chains were read from a single sample in a study of T cell changes during pregnancy in multiple sclerosis. Clones were read by immunoSEQ multiplex PCR, and TCRdb kept only the in-frame ones, dropping some. The table has tens of thousands of clones, 92% seen once. Sequences were derived from peripheral blood, sampled before pregnancy. The receptor set was obtained from a female donor with multiple sclerosis, enrolled in a pregnancy study. CDR3s include the opening cysteine and the closing phenylalanine or tryptophan. The order of the fields is clone size, J gene, D gene, V gene, CDR3 protein, CDR3 DNA. A D gene is named only where the DNA matches it firmly. Clone size is stated in some rows and not others, as once, few, many or a class when expanded.

NA TRBJ2-3 NA TRBV13 CASSPPDKPNTQYF TGTGCCAGCAGCCCTCCCGACAAGCCAAATACGCAGTATTTT
NA TRBJ1-4 NA TRBV7-9 CASSLTTGWEKLFF TGTGCCAGCAGCCTCACAACAGGGTGGGAAAAACTGTTTTTT
NA TRBJ2-3 TRBD2 TRBV7-9 CASTRGLAADTQYF TGTGCCAGCACCCGGGGTCTAGCGGCGGATACGCAGTATTTT
once TRBJ2-5 TRBD1 TRBV6-4 CASSETGVETQYF TGTGCCAGCAGCGAGACAGGGGTCGAGACCCAGTACTTC
NA TRBJ2-1 TRBD2 TRBV5-1 CASSLSGRAYNEQFF TGCGCCAGCAGCCTTAGCGGGAGGGCCTACAATGAGCAGTTCTTC
NA TRBJ1-2 NA TRBV6-5 CASSKQPGYGYTF TGTGCCAGCAGCAAACAACCGGGCTATGGCTACACCTTC
NA TRBJ2-7 NA TRBV5-4 CASSLLEGGGIEQYF TGTGCCAGCAGCCTCTTGGAGGGGGGAGGGATCGAGCAGTACTTC
NA TRBJ2-1 TRBD1 TRBV5-1 CASSVDRESHEQFF TGCGCCAGCAGCGTGGACAGGGAGAGCCATGAGCAGTTCTTC
NA TRBJ1-2 NA TRBV28 CASSSPGGGDGYTF TGTGCCAGCAGTTCCCCGGGGGGGGGAGATGGCTACACCTTC
NA TRBJ1-4 NA TRBV29-1 CSALGRGGRSNEKLFF TGCAGCGCCCTGGGCAGGGGAGGGAGATCTAATGAAAAACTGTTTTTT
few TRBJ2-3 NA TRBV11-1 CASSFIRGTDTQYF TGTGCCAGCAGTTTTATCCGAGGCACAGATACGCAGTATTTT
NA TRBJ2-3 NA TRBV29-1 CSVRRDTDTQYF TGCAGCGTACGGCGGGACACAGATACGCAGTATTTT
NA TRBJ2-7 NA TRBV7-2 CASTPDVPPSGKDVNEQYF TGTGCCAGCACCCCGGACGTTCCCCCCTCGGGAAAGGACGTTAACGAGCAGTACTTC
NA TRBJ2-5 TRBD2 TRBV28 CASSPLGLAIRETQYF TGTGCCAGCAGCCCGCTCGGACTAGCGATCCGGGAGACCCAGTACTTC
NA TRBJ2-7 NA TRBV5-5 CASSLASSAYEQYF TGTGCCAGCAGCTTGGCCTCGTCCGCCTACGAGCAGTACTTC
NA TRBJ1-1 NA TRBV6-6 CASQPPRGTNTEAFF TGTGCCAGTCAACCCCCCAGGGGAACGAACACTGAAGCTTTCTTT
NA TRBJ2-7 TRBD1 TRBV16 CASSHQSVGTGHYEQYF TGTGCCAGCAGCCATCAAAGCGTCGGGACAGGGCACTACGAGCAGTACTTC
NA TRBJ2-3 TRBD2 TRBV5-1 CASSSDQLGLAGYTQYF TGCGCCAGCAGCTCCGATCAGCTGGGACTAGCTGGGTATACGCAGTATTTT
once TRBJ2-2 NA TRBV27 CASSSLVLGELFF TGTGCCAGCAGTAGCCTAGTACTCGGGGAGCTGTTTTTT
NA TRBJ1-5 NA TRBV10-1 CASSEQGNQPQHF TGCGCCAGCAGTGAGCAGGGTAATCAGCCCCAGCATTTT
NA TRBJ1-5 TRBD1 TRBV19 CASRDRGQGNQPQHF TGTGCCAGTAGAGACAGGGGGCAGGGCAATCAGCCCCAGCATTTT
NA TRBJ2-7 TRBD1 TRBV5-1 CASSLGGTGDTYEQYF TGCGCCAGCAGCTTGGGGGGGACAGGGGATACCTACGAGCAGTACTTC
NA TRBJ2-7 NA TRBV6-1 CASSEEGGGPYEQYF TGTGCCAGCAGTGAAGAGGGGGGAGGGCCCTACGAGCAGTACTTC
NA TRBJ2-7 NA TRBV6-5 CASSPSTDYEQYF TGTGCCAGCAGTCCATCGACAGACTACGAGCAGTACTTC
NA TRBJ2-7 NA TRBV28 CASSPNGYEQYF TGTGCCAGCAGCCCTAACGGGTACGAGCAGTACTTC
few TRBJ1-1 NA TRBV7-9 CASVREDTEAFF TGTGCCAGCGTCAGGGAGGACACTGAAGCTTTCTTT
NA TRBJ1-1 NA TRBV9 CASSVRTEASNTEAFF TGTGCCAGCAGCGTGAGGACAGAAGCCAGCAACACTGAAGCTTTCTTT
NA TRBJ2-5 NA TRBV27 CASKWGPGETQYF TGTGCCAGCAAATGGGGGCCGGGGGAGACCCAGTACTTC
NA TRBJ2-7 NA TRBV15 CATSRDPPRMSSYEQYF TGTGCCACCAGCAGAGATCCCCCCCGCATGAGCTCCTACGAGCAGTACTTC
NA TRBJ2-1 TRBD2 TRBV9 CASSVEAGASYNEQFF TGTGCCAGCAGCGTAGAAGCGGGGGCCTCCTACAATGAGCAGTTCTTC
NA TRBJ2-7 NA TRBV7-8 CASSPLAQLGYEQYF TGTGCCAGCAGCCCGTTAGCGCAGCTCGGCTACGAGCAGTACTTC
NA TRBJ1-1 NA TRBV19 CASSMRGGEAFF TGTGCCAGTAGTATGAGGGGGGGCGAAGCTTTCTTT
NA TRBJ2-2 NA TRBV5-1 CASSSRPGVPNTGELFF TGCGCCAGCAGCTCAAGACCAGGGGTCCCGAACACCGGGGAGCTGTTTTTT
NA TRBJ1-5 NA TRBV28 CASSLWRVGQPQHF TGTGCCAGCAGCCTTTGGAGGGTCGGTCAGCCCCAGCATTTT
NA TRBJ2-7 TRBD2 TRBV27 CASSLSWGTSGSYEQYF TGTGCCAGCAGTTTATCATGGGGGACTAGCGGGAGCTACGAGCAGTACTTC
NA TRBJ2-1 TRBD2 TRBV11-3 CASSPGTSDEQFF TGTGCCAGCAGCCCTGGGACTAGCGATGAGCAGTTCTTC
NA TRBJ2-3 TRBD2 TRBV5-5 CASSLVASGTADTQYF TGTGCCAGCAGCTTGGTGGCTAGCGGGACAGCAGATACGCAGTATTTT
NA TRBJ1-5 NA TRBV28 CASSLSSGDQPQHF TGTGCCAGCAGTTTATCCTCGGGAGATCAGCCCCAGCATTTT
NA TRBJ1-4 TRBD1 TRBV18 CASSQLPGQSNEKLFF TGTGCCAGCTCACAATTACCGGGACAGTCGAATGAAAAACTGTTTTTT
NA TRBJ2-1 NA TRBV10-2 CASSPHSTTSYNEQFF TGCGCCAGCAGTCCACACTCGACTACCTCCTACAATGAGCAGTTCTTC
NA TRBJ1-2 TRBD1 TRBV6-5 CASKTGASGYTF TGTGCCAGCAAGACAGGGGCTAGTGGCTACACCTTC
NA TRBJ1-1 TRBD1 TRBV6-5 CASSYGQGKGTEAFF TGTGCCAGCAGTTACGGACAGGGGAAGGGGACTGAAGCTTTCTTT
NA TRBJ2-7 TRBD2 TRBV25-1 CASTSFGAGANFVQYF TGTGCCAGCACCTCGTTTGGGGCGGGAGCTAACTTCGTGCAGTACTTC
many TRBJ1-2 TRBD1 TRBV27 CASAIQGANYGYTF TGTGCCAGCGCTATTCAGGGGGCTAACTATGGCTACACCTTC
NA TRBJ1-1 TRBD1 TRBV19 CASSSWGQGGIPMTEAFF TGTGCCAGTAGTTCGTGGGGACAGGGCGGGATCCCCATGACTGAAGCTTTCTTT
NA TRBJ2-7 NA TRBV14 CASSQGQALRNEQYF TGTGCCAGCAGCCAAGGGCAGGCCCTTAGGAACGAGCAGTACTTC